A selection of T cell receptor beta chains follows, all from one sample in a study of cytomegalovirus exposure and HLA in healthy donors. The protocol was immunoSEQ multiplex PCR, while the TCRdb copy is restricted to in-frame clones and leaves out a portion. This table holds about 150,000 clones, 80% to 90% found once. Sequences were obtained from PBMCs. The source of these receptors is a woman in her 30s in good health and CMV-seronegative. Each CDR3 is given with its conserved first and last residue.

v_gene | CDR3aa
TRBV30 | CAWSVGTPNTEAFF
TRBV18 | CASSPAGTGYLNGEKLFF
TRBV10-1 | CASSDYRAYEQYF
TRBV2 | CASSETTPVHQETQYF
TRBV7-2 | CASSPRVGYEQYF
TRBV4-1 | CASSNRQGDGYTF
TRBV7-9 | CASSRQGPRRNTEAFF
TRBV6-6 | CASSYSKLTGELFF
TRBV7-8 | CASSLADSYNEQFF
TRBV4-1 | CASSQAWGTGGEKLFF
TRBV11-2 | CASSGGGLNQPQHF
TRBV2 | CASRGGLAPTDTQYF
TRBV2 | CASSRLRGARNTDTQYF
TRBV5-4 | CASSALGADEQYF
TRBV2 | CASRTSGETQYF
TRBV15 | CATSRVGRGNTEAFF
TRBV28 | CASRQSVYEQYF
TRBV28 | CASRGTDNTEAFF
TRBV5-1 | CASSAGLAGAANTGELFF
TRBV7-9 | CASSQAQGFGEQFF
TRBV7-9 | CASSLQGDAQETQYF
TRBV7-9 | CASSGERIHSYNEQFF
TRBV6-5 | CASSRDRGRSGYTF
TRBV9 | CASTGTVAPGANVLTF
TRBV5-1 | CASREQGADYGYTF
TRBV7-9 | CASSRDKLFF
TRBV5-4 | CASSASGTGFGNIQYF
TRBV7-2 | CASSSGTGYTGELFF
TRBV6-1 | CASRGPGGDSPLHF
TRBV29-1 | CSVAAGSSYNEQFF
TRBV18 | CASSPQQGSETQYF
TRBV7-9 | CASSSTLAGGSSDTQYF